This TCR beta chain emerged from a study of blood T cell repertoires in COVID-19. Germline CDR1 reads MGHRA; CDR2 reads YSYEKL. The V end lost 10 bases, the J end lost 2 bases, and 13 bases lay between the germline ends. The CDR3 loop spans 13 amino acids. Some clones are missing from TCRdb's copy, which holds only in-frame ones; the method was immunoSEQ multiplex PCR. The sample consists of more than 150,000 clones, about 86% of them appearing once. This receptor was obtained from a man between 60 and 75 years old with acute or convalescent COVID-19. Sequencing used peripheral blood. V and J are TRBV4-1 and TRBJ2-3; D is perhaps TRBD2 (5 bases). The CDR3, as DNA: TGCGCCACCAATCACGGGGACACAGATACGCAGTATTTT. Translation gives CATNHGDTDTQYF.